This T cell receptor beta chain was captured by sequencing in a study of T cells of healthy individuals. TCRdb independently ran MiXCR on the 5' RACE reads; one entry per CDR3 protein. The sample has about 60,000 distinct CDR3 sequences, 15% to 20% seen once. The TCR originated in a human donor in good health.

The CDR3 DNA reads TGCGCCAGCACCCCGGGACGCGAAGGGAGTGAGCAGTTCTTC. Translation gives CASTPGREGSEQFF. This chain joins TRBV4-3 and TRBJ2-1; D possibly uses TRBD1 or TRBD2 (5 bases each). The V gene lost 7 bases and the J gene lost 9 bases, with 19 bases spanning the gap. Germline CDR1 reads LGHNA; CDR2 reads YSLEER. This CDR3 is 14 amino acids long.